This T cell receptor beta chain was found in a study of cytomegalovirus exposure and HLA in healthy donors. On the study more broadly: The early release's HLA-typed donors yielded 65 million to 85 million unique TCRs.

This CDR3 has 16 amino acids. Trimming removed 8 bases from V and 4 bases from J; junction bases left unmatched: 13. Germline CDR1 reads SGHTA; CDR2 reads FQGTGA. Whereas donors were nominally healthy upon sampling, unrecorded immune exposures were probable. The PCR ran on 60 Vbeta and 13 Jbeta primers. TCRdb's copy holds only in-frame clones and misses some; the assay was immunoSEQ multiplex PCR. The repertoire table contains about 87,000 clones. This TCR was recovered from a man in his forties or fifties in good health and CMV-seropositive. The chain combines TRBV7-3 with TRBJ2-2, with 7 nucleotides matching TRBD2. The sequencing input was PBMCs. The CDR3 loop is CASGGWASGCTGELFF. Here the CDR3 DNA reads TGTGCCAGCGGTGGGTGGGCTAGCGGATGCACCGGGGAGCTGTTTTTT. Filled out from reference TRBV7-3 and TRBJ2-2, the complete variable domain reads GAGVSQTPSNKVTEKGKYVELRCDPISGHTALYWYRQSLGQGPEFLIYFQGTGAADDSGLPNDRFFAVRPEGSVSTLKIQRTERGDSAVYLCASGGWASGCTGELFFGEGSRLTVL.